In this sample, the clone carrying this T cell receptor (beta chain) turned up many times. This entry belongs to a study of T and B cells in COVID-19 patients. Overall study: In the active-infection cohort, about 90% of the roughly 20 patients had comorbidities linked to unfavorable COVID-19 outcome.

This CDR3 is 16 amino acids long. CDR1 is MNHEY and CDR2 is SMNVEV in the germline V gene (reference sequence). The V gene end was trimmed by 1 base and the J gene end by 6 bases; junction bases not matched to a gene: 7. Each TRB amplification used about 250-550 ng of genomic DNA from blood. TRB rearrangements were amplified by multiplex PCR with BIOMED2 TRB-A/B primers. TCRdb redid the calling of the multiplex PCR reads with MiXCR, one entry per CDR3 protein. The table shows about 17,000 distinct CDR3 sequences, with under 30% occurring only once. Input material: blood. The V gene is TRBV27, the J gene TRBJ2-7; 12 bases fit TRBD2. The sequence was collected from a human donor who had recovered from COVID-19. Here the CDR3 DNA reads TGTGCCAGCAGTTTATGGTCTAGCGGGGGGGCAGCCGAGCAGTACTTC. Its protein is CASSLWSSGGAAEQYF.